The clone carrying this T cell receptor (beta chain) was recorded at least ten times. Its antigen is not identified. These data belong to a study of early T cells in non-severe SARS-CoV-2 infection. On the study more broadly: Bulk RNA taken from unsorted whole blood was sequenced, leaving chains unpaired.

In the library, individual cDNA molecules carried attached unique molecular identifiers. MiXCR, applied by TCRdb to the 5' RACE reads, yields one record per CDR3 protein. The table includes just over 70,000 distinct CDR3 sequences, roughly an eighth detected once. V was clipped by 6 bases and J by 0 bases, with 16 bases between them. The germline V gene encodes CDR1 SGHDT and CDR2 YYEEEE. The CDR3 length is 16 residues. Study results and limitations: Matches to VDJdb favored anti-spike CD8 responses and missed private and CD4 specificities.

This sequence joins TRBV5-6 and TRBJ2-1; D possibly uses TRBD1 or TRBD2 (5 bases each). Source material: whole blood. The origin of this receptor is an adult who was a healthcare worker with PCR-confirmed SARS-CoV-2 infection or an uninfected control (not recorded which). The CDR3 nucleotides are TGTGCCAGCACCAGAGCAGGGACCTCCTCCTACAATGAGCAGTTCTTC. It yields the protein CASTRAGTSSYNEQFF.